The 14 T cell receptor beta chains in this list originate from one sample, sequenced in a study of cytomegalovirus exposure and HLA in healthy donors. This PCR relied on a set of 60 Vbeta primers and 13 Jbeta primers. Generated by immunoSEQ multiplex PCR, the TCRdb table keeps only in-frame clones and is missing some. In the table there are 100,000 to 130,000 clones, approximately 79% of which are singletons. Input material: PBMCs. The origin of the receptors is a man younger than 35 in good health and CMV-seronegative.

The gene calls are TRBV7-8 and TRBJ1-2, with TRBD1 as a possible D gene (5 bases). Germline V CDR1 and CDR2: SGHVS, FQNEAQ. The germline V and J ends were trimmed by 5 bases and 4 bases, with 20 bases remaining between them. The CDR3 length is 16 residues. DNA for the CDR3: TGTGCCAGCAGCCGAGGAGCTGCAGGGATGGGCTATGGCTACACCTTC. Translating gives CASSRGAAGMGYGYTF.

This chain connects TRBV5-1 to TRBJ2-2; 11 bases line up with TRBD1. The CDR3 runs to 15 residues. In germline, CDR1 is SGHRS, CDR2 YFSETQ. Trimming cost V 7 bases and J 2 bases; bases outside gene matches: 4. CDR3 DNA sequence: TGCGCCAGCCGACGGACAGGGGGCAACACCGGGGAGCTGTTTTTT. This sequence encodes CASRRTGGNTGELFF.

The J gene is TRBJ2-3, the V gene TRBV5-4, with 9 bases fitting TRBD1. Germline CDR1 SGHNT, CDR2 YYREEE (reference sequence). V was clipped by 5 bases and J by 5 bases; unmatched bases: 3. CDR3 length: 13 residues. CDR3 protein: CASSQTGGDTQYF. In DNA, the CDR3 is TGTGCCAGCAGTCAGACAGGGGGAGATACGCAGTATTTT.

J is TRBJ2-5 and V is TRBV5-1; D remains unclear. The CDR3 has 14 amino acids. Trimming cost V 3 bases and J 2 bases, with 11 bases left between them. CDR1 is SGHRS and CDR2 is YFSETQ in the germline V gene. In nucleotides, the CDR3 is TGCGCCAGCAGCTCAGGCGACACGCAAGAGACCCAGTACTTC. This gives the protein CASSSGDTQETQYF.

This clone was seen a few times. This chain links TRBV6-5 with TRBJ1-1; 7 positions agree with TRBD1. The J segment lost 4 bases and the V segment lost 5 bases, leaving 10 bases of the junction unmatched. The germline CDR1 and CDR2 sequences are MNHEY and SVGAGI. CDR3 length: 15 residues. CDR3 loop: CASSKRTGAVTEAFF. The CDR3 DNA is TGTGCCAGCAGTAAGAGGACAGGAGCCGTCACTGAAGCTTTCTTT.

The rearrangement uses TRBV4-2 and TRBJ2-7, with D possibly being TRBD2 (7 bases). Looked up from germline, CDR1 is LGHNA and CDR2 is YNFKEQ. The CDR3 consists of 15 residues. Trimming took off 0 bases at V and 2 bases at J, with 11 bases between the two ends. Written as DNA, the CDR3 is TGTGCCAGCAGCCAAGATGCGGGGGCCCCCTACGAGCAGTACTTC. It is translated as CASSQDAGAPYEQYF.

The rearrangement joins TRBV11-2 to TRBJ1-2; D unresolved. The CDR3 contains 14 residues. The germline V gene encodes CDR1 SGHAT and CDR2 FQNNGV. The V gene lost 1 base and the J gene lost 8 bases, with 14 bases spanning the gap. CDR3 sequence (DNA): TGTGCCAGCAGCTTAGCCCAAACAGTTCACGGCTACACCTTC. It encodes CASSLAQTVHGYTF.

This chain links TRBV7-6 with TRBJ2-1, with 12 bases aligning to TRBD2. V trimming: 2 bases; J trimming: 7 bases; junction bases outside the gene matches: 6. This CDR3 contains 16 residues. Looked up from germline, CDR1 is SGHVS and CDR2 is FNYEAQ. The CDR3 sequence: CASSLPSGGARNEQFF. The CDR3 DNA reads TGTGCCAGCAGCTTACCTAGCGGGGGGGCTCGGAATGAGCAGTTCTTC.

CDR3 in DNA: TGTGCCAGCAGCACGAGCGGGGGAGTGTACAATGAGCAGTTCTTC. Its translation is CASSTSGGVYNEQFF. The chain is built from TRBV6-4 and TRBJ2-1, with TRBD2 matching 8 bases. J lost 4 bases, V lost 6 bases, and 8 bases had no gene match. The CDR3 has 15 amino acids. Germline-derived CDR1 and CDR2 are MRHNA and SNTAGT.

The gene calls are TRBV7-6 and TRBJ2-2; 9 nucleotides align to TRBD2. V gave up 5 bases and J gave up 6 bases; unmatched junction bases: 13. Germline V gene lookup returns CDR1 SGHVS and CDR2 FNYEAQ. The CDR3 runs to 17 residues. The CDR3 coding sequence is TGTGCCAGCAGCCGATATATAGCGGGGGACCAGGCCGGGGAGCTGTTTTTT. Encoded protein: CASSRYIAGDQAGELFF.

The chain recombines TRBV14 with TRBJ2-1; 7 nucleotides match TRBD2. CDR3 size: 16 residues. The junction had 11 bases not matched to a gene; V was cut back by 4 bases and J by 5 bases. The germline CDR1 and CDR2 sequences are SGHDN and FVKESK. DNA of the CDR3: TGTGCCAGCAGCCCTGGACGACTAGCCAGGGACAATGAGCAGTTCTTC. It translates to CASSPGRLARDNEQFF. Together with reference TRBV14 and TRBJ2-1, the CDR3 gives the full variable domain: EAGVTQFPSHSVIEKGQTVTLRCDPISGHDNLYWYRRVMGKEIKFLLHFVKESKQDESGMPNNRFLAERTGGTYSTLKVQPAELEDSGVYFCASSPGRLARDNEQFFGPGTRLTVL.

This chain joins TRBV4-2 and TRBJ2-5; TRBD2 might be the D (6 bases). Germline CDR1 and CDR2: LGHNA and YNFKEQ. V lost 3 bases and J 2 bases, leaving 10 bases between the germline ends. This CDR3 region has 14 residues. CDR3 region: CASSQDYIQETQYF. The CDR3 DNA is TGTGCCAGCAGCCAGGACTATATACAAGAGACCCAGTACTTC.

This clone was counted a single time. V usage is TRBV7-9 and J usage is TRBJ2-7; D is perhaps TRBD2 (6 bases). This CDR3 contains 16 residues. Trimming took off 5 bases at V and 2 bases at J, with 19 bases between the two ends. Germline CDR1 and CDR2: SEHNR and FQNEAQ (reference sequence). CDR3 coding DNA: TGTGCCAGCAGCCACCCCCCCCGGGGGTCAGCCTACGAGCAGTACTTC. Its protein product is CASSHPPRGSAYEQYF.

V gene TRBV2 combines with J gene TRBJ2-2, with TRBD2 as a possible D gene (6 bases). Trimming pared 8 bases from V and 3 bases from J, leaving 16 bases between. This CDR3 spans 15 amino acids. Germline CDR1 and CDR2: SNHLY and FYNNEI. For the CDR3, the DNA is TGTGCCAGCTCGAGGGGAGGTACGGACACCGGGGAGCTGTTTTTT. Its protein product is CASSRGGTDTGELFF.